Detailed here is one TCR beta chain. Its antigen is not known. Generated by immunoSEQ multiplex PCR, the TCRdb table keeps only in-frame clones and is missing some. The profile shows some 39,000 clones, over 75% of them singletons. Excluded were patients having autoimmune disease history or systemic immunosuppression. This CDR3 contains 13 residues. V was trimmed by 7 bases and J by 6 bases, leaving 17 bases between them. Looked up from germline, CDR1 is GTSNPN and CDR2 is SVGIG (reference sequence). The data derive from a study of OX40 agonist ivuxolimab in advanced cancers. Background on the study: Patients were infused with ivuxolimab every 2 weeks at 0.01 to 10 mg/kg.

Findings of the study overall: Average numbers of expanded clones were greater in CD8+ T cells than in CD4+. Among the nonresponders, some also had low normalized T-cell clonal expansion.

The sample here was CD4+ or CD8+ T cells sorted from blood, taken in a trial of the OX40 agonist ivuxolimab. The chain recombines TRBV30 with TRBJ2-3; D is unclear. The TCR sequence derives from an adult with an advanced solid tumor such as melanoma, head and neck, liver or kidney cancer. CDR3 bases: TGTGCCTTGAACGGAAACCTGGTGGATACGCAGTATTTT. Translation gives CALNGNLVDTQYF.